This T cell receptor (beta chain) was found in a study of T cells after somatic rescue of genetic block. Assay used: immunoSEQ multiplex PCR; TCRdb lists only in-frame clones, some missing. Of about 88,000 clones listed, about 90% are singletons. Germline assignment: CDR1 LNHDA and CDR2 SQIVND (reference sequence). V gave up 2 bases and J gave up 1 base, with 6 bases separating them. This CDR3 has 13 residues. The sequence derives from a young woman. The sample taken for sequencing was peripheral blood mononuclear cells (PBMCs). The genes are TRBV19 and TRBJ2-7; D is unresolved. The CDR3 DNA sequence: TGTGCCAGTAGTATATATTTTTCCTACGAGCAGTACTTC. This translates into CASSIYFSYEQYF.